This TCR beta chain was profiled in a study of blood T cell repertoires in COVID-19 (dated by TCRdb to 2020 to 2022). Concerning the study at large: The collaborator samples originated in the United States, Italy and Spain and spanned the acute and convalescent phases of COVID-19. The repertoires were released in a freely available public database meant as a resource for research on the immune response to SARS-CoV-2. Samples were obtained from the ongoing ImmuneRACE study (first 160 participants) and from 1,200 or so subjects provided by 6 global collaborators. Subjects who had been exposed to COVID-19, were actively infected with it, or had recovered from it provided the deeply sampled blood TCRbeta repertoires that made up the dataset. The material from the prospective study consisted of cDNA or gDNA derived from T cells, B-cell-depleted T cells, or PBMCs. A de-identified subject ID, COVID-19 status, age in years and sex were almost always included in the sample metadata. Where available, HLA class I and class II types were obtained from metadata supplied by the sample provider rather than from assay-based typing. What the work shows at the level of the full study, not this receptor alone: How much clinical and demographic metadata was included differed by source and by participant, and the metadata was provided uncurated.

Its CDR3 holds 17 amino acids, cysteine through phenylalanine. Only CDR3 DNA is held: 51 bases, read in frame from base 1. According to the germline V gene (reference sequence), CDR1 reads LGHDT and CDR2 reads YNNKEL. Between the V and J ends, shortened by 2 bases and 7 bases respectively, the junction contains 20 bases. In the prospective study, participants were about 18 to 90 years old, resided in fewer than 25 geographic areas of the United States, and were enrolled through a virtual design. In the prospective study, cohorts were assigned on the basis of participant-reported clinical history obtained from a screening survey and a study questionnaire. Recovered participants in ImmuneRACE Cohort 3 were defined as having two consecutive negative NP/OP PCR tests, clearance from a healthcare professional, or resolution of symptoms. In the prospective study, mobile phlebotomists collected whole blood, serum and a nasopharyngeal or oropharyngeal swab from each participant. Prospective study participants could optionally give additional blood draws and questionnaires over an approximately two-month period. Blood samples from the prospective study were shipped frozen or at room temperature prior to DNA extraction.

As to this clone: Its antigen remains unidentified. No per-base quality is available; no much larger clone lies one base away.

TCRbeta CDR3 regions were amplified from genomic DNA using the immunoSEQ Assay, a bias-controlled multiplex PCR. The original methods were these. Nucleated cell counts per sample were estimated from amplification of reference gene primers within the assay. Sequence reads were collapsed and filtered to measure the absolute abundance of every unique TCRbeta CDR3 rearrangement. For each sample, productive Simpson clonality was calculated by taking the square root of Simpson's diversity index across productive rearrangements. Sourced from immuneACCESS, this table was stored by TCRdb with only in-frame sequences that have V and J called. A share of the clones is absent; for the studies checked, an unresolved V gene accounts for under half, and the remainder has no known explanation. That table gives V, J and clone size, and the DNA gave D and trimming. The sample profile shows around 300,000 clones; approximately 90% of them were found once. Around 3% of the sample is held by the ten biggest clonotypes.

The sequence was collected from a woman aged 50 to 60 who had recovered from COVID-19. The chain is encoded by TRBV3-1 (or the pseudogene TRBV3-2) joined to TRBJ2-2; TRBD2 is a possible D gene, resting on 5 matching bases. The sample comprised PBMCs or T cells enriched from blood (not recorded which). In nucleotides, the sequence is TGTGCCAGCAGCCAAAGTTCCTGGACTCACTTTGGCGGGGAGCTGTTTTTT. Translated, this is CASSQSSWTHFGGELFF.